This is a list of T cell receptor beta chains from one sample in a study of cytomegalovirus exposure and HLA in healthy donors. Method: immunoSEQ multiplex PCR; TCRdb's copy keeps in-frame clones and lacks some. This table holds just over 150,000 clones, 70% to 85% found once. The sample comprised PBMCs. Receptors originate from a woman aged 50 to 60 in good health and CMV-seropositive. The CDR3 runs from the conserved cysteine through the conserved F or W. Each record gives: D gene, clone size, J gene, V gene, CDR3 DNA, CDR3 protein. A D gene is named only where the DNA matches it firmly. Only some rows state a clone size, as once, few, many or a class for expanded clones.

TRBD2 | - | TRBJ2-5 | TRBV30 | TGTGCCTGGAGTTTCGTTAGCGGGGGCGGAGAGACCCAGTACTTC | CAWSFVSGGGETQYF
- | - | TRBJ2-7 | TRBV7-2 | TGTGCCAGCAGCCAATCCCACGAGCAGTACTTC | CASSQSHEQYF
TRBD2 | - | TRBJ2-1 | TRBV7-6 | TGTGCCAGCAGGTCGACTAGCGGGGGAACCTACAATGAGCAGTTCTTC | CASRSTSGGTYNEQFF
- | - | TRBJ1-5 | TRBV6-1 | TGTGCCAGCAGTAGGACAGGCAATCAGCCCCAGCATTTT | CASSRTGNQPQHF
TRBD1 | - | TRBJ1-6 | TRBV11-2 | TGTGCCAGCACTCAAAGAACGGGACAGATCTATAATTCACCCCTCCACTTT | CASTQRTGQIYNSPLHF
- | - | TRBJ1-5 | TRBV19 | TGTGCCAGTAGCCGCGAAGGGAGTGGGGTTCAGCCCCAGCATTTT | CASSREGSGVQPQHF
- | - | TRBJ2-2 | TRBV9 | TGTGCCAGCAGCGTAGGTCGGAGGAACACCGGGGAGCTGTTTTTT | CASSVGRRNTGELFF
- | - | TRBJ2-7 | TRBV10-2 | TGCGCCAGCAGCCTGACAGGATCTGCCTACGAGCAGTACTTC | CASSLTGSAYEQYF
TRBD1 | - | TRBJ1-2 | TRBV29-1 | TGCAGCGTTGAAGCGGGACAGGGTGTAGGCTACACCTTC | CSVEAGQGVGYTF
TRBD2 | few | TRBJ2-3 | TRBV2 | TGTGCCAGCAGCGGGCCTAGCGGAGATACGCAGTATTTT | CASSGPSGDTQYF
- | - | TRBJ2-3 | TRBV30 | TGTGCCTGGAGTGGAGCGGGTGGAAATACGCAGTATTTT | CAWSGAGGNTQYF
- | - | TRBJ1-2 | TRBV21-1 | TGTGCCAGCAGCATCGGTGCTCGAGGAAACTATGGCTACACCTTC | CASSIGARGNYGYTF
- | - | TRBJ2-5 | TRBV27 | TGTGCCAGCAGCGCCCGGGGTCGAGAGACCCAGTACTTC | CASSARGRETQYF
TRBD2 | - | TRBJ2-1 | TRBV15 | TGTGCCACCCTCGGACTAGCGGGGCGTCGGAATGAGCAGTTCTTC | CATLGLAGRRNEQFF
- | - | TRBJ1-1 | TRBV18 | TGTGCCAGCTCACCACCCTCCAGGATCGGGGACACTGAAGCTTTCTTT | CASSPPSRIGDTEAFF
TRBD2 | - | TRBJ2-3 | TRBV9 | TGTGCCAGCAGCGAATCGGGAGGCGGGAGGCAGGTAGATACGCAGTATTTT | CASSESGGGRQVDTQYF
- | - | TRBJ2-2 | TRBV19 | TGTGCCAGTAGTATAGGAGGGGGGGCCCTCGGGGAGCTGTTTTTT | CASSIGGGALGELFF
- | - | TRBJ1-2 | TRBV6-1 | TGTGCCACCGCCCGGGACATATCTAACTATGGCTACACCTTC | CATARDISNYGYTF
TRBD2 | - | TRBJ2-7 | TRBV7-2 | TGTGCCAGCAGCTTAGGGGCTAGCGGGGGGAGCGAGCAGTACTTC | CASSLGASGGSEQYF
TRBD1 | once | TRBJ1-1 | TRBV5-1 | TGCGCCAGCGGGACAGGGCGGAACACTGAAGCTTTCTTT | CASGTGRNTEAFF
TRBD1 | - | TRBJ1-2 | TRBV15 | TGTGCCACCAGCAGAGATACAGGGGGAAACTATGGCTACACCTTC | CATSRDTGGNYGYTF
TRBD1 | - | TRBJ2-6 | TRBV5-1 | TGCGCCAGCAGCTCCGGGACAGGGGTATCTGGGGCCAACGTCCTGACTTTC | CASSSGTGVSGANVLTF
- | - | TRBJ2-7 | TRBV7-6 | TGTGCCAGCAGCTTAGGTCCGCCAGGTAGCTCCTACGAGCAGTACTTC | CASSLGPPGSSYEQYF
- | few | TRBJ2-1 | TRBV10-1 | TGCGCCAGCGAAGCGGGACACGTAAATGAGCAGTTCTTC | CASEAGHVNEQFF
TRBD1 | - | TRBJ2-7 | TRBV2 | TGTGCCAGCATCCCGGACAGGGGGGCCTACGAGCAGTACTTC | CASIPDRGAYEQYF
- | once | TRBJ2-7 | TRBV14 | TGTGCCAGCAGCCCTCAGGGTTACGAGCAGTACTTC | CASSPQGYEQYF
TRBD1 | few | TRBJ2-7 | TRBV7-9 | TGTGCCAGCAGCTTCCGAGTTGCAGGGGGCCACGAGCAGTACTTC | CASSFRVAGGHEQYF
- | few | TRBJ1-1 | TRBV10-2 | TGCGCCAGCAGTGAGTCGAGGGGAGGGGGTAGGACTGAAGCTTTCTTT | CASSESRGGGRTEAFF
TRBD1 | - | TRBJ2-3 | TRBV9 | TGTGCCAGCAGCGGGGGGACCCCACGGACAGGGAAGGGAACAGATACGCAGTATTTT | CASSGGTPRTGKGTDTQYF
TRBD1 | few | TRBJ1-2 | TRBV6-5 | TGTGCCAGCGGGACAGGTTATGGCTACACCTTC | CASGTGYGYTF
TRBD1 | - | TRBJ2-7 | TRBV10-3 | TGTGCCATCAGTGCCCGGGGGACAGGGGACAACGAGCAGTACTTC | CAISARGTGDNEQYF
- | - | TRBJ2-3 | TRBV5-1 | TGCGCCAGCAGCTTGGGTCGGACTGCAGATACGCAGTATTTT | CASSLGRTADTQYF
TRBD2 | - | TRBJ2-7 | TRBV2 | TGTGCCAGCAGTGCGGGGAGGGGCACCTACGAGCAGTACTTC | CASSAGRGTYEQYF
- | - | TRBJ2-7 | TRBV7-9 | TGTGCCAGCAGCTTAGGTCGGCAGGGCTACGAGCAGTACTTC | CASSLGRQGYEQYF